The sequence of this T cell receptor beta chain was determined in a study of control samples from healthy donors and cancer patients. The CDR3 is made up of 15 amino acids. Trimming shortened V by 1 base and J by 5 bases, and 14 bases separated the two germline ends. Germline assignment: CDR1 SGHVS and CDR2 FQNEAQ. The method was immunoSEQ multiplex PCR; TCRdb's version includes in-frame clones alone and lacks a portion of them. Of around 150,000 clones in the sample, over 90% are singletons; the top ten hold 0.85% to 1.3%. The chain is built from TRBV7-8 and TRBJ1-1, with D maybe TRBD1 (6 bases). The sequenced sample was blood. This sequence originates from a young woman in good health. The CDR3 region is CASSLGPGEVTEAFF. CDR3 in DNA: TGTGCCAGCAGCTTAGGCCCAGGGGAGGTAACTGAAGCTTTCTTT.